The clone carrying this T cell receptor beta chain was detected many times. Its matching antigen is unknown. Via MiXCR, TCRdb re-called the 5' RACE reads, giving one row per CDR3 protein. Among around 120,000 distinct CDR3 sequences, approximately 14% were seen once, and the ten largest hold around 3%. The data are from a study of CD8 T cells in ankylosing spondylitis. Findings of the study overall: About 8 highly homologous variants made up a TCR beta motif, and this motif appeared characteristic of ankylosing spondylitis blood. A CD8+ phenotype characterized the disease-linked clones, which were relatively rare in peripheral blood. According to the report, clones linked to the disease were significantly enriched in matched synovial fluid samples taken from ankylosing spondylitis patients. Reports of some motif variants in reactive arthritis synovial fluid and blood predate this one.

V trimming: 7 bases; J trimming: 3 bases; junction bases outside the gene matches: 3. This CDR3 is built from 13 residues. The germline V gene encodes CDR1 ENHRY and CDR2 SYGVKD. The material sequenced was blood, either unsorted or a sorted T cell fraction (not recorded which). The chain combines TRBV10-3 with TRBJ2-3; 8 positions agree with TRBD2. The receptor was derived from a female donor with ankylosing spondylitis or in good health (not recorded which). The CDR3 DNA sequence: TGTGCCATCAAGGGACTAGAAACAGATACGCAGTATTTT. Protein: CAIKGLETDTQYF.